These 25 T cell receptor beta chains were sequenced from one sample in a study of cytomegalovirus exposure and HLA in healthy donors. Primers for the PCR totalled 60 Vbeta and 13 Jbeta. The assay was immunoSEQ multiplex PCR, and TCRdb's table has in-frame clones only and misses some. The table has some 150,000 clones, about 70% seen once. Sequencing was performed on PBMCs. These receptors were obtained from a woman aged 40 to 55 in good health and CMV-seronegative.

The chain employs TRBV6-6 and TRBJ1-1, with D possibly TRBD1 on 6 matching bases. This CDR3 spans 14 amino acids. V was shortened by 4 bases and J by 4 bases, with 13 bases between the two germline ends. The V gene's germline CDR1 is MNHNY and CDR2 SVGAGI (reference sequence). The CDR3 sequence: CASSSQGGGTEAFF. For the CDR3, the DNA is TGTGCCAGCAGTTCACAGGGCGGGGGCACTGAAGCTTTCTTT.

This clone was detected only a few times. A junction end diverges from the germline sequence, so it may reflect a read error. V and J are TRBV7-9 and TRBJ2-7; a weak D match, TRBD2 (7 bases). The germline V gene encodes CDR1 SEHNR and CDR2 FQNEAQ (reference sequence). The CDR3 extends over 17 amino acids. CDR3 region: CSSSPAEGGAISYEQYF. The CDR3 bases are TGTTCCAGCAGCCCGGCCGAGGGGGGGGCGATATCCTACGAGCAGTACTTC.

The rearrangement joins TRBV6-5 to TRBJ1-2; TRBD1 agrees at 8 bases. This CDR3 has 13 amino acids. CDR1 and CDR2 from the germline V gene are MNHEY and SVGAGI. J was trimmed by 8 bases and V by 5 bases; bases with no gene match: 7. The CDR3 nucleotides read TGTGCCAGCAGTCGGGACAGGAGTGAGGGCTACACCTTC. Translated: CASSRDRSEGYTF.

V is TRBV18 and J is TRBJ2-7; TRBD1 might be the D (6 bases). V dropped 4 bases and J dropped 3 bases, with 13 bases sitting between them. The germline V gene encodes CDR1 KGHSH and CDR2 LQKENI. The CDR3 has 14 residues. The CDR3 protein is CASSLSGHNYEQYF. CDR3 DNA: TGTGCCAGCTCACTCTCGGGACACAACTACGAGCAGTACTTC.

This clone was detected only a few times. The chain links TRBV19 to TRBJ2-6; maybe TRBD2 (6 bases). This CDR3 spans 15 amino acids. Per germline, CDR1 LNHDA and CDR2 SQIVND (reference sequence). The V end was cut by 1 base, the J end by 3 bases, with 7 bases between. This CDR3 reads CASSIVGGGANVLTF. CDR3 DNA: TGTGCCAGTAGTATAGTGGGGGGTGGGGCCAACGTCCTGACTTTC.

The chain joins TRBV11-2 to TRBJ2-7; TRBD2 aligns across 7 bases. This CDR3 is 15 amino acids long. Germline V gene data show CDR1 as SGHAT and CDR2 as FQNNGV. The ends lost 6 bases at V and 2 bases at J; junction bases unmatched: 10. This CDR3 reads CASSPGEGGAYEQYF. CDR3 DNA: TGTGCCAGCAGTCCTGGGGAGGGAGGAGCCTACGAGCAGTACTTC.

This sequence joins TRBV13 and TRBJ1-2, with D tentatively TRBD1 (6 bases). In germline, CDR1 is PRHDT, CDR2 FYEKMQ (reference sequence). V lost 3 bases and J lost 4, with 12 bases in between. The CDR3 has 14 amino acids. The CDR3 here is CASSLQGTRYGYTF. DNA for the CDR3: TGTGCCAGCAGCTTGCAGGGGACACGCTATGGCTACACCTTC.

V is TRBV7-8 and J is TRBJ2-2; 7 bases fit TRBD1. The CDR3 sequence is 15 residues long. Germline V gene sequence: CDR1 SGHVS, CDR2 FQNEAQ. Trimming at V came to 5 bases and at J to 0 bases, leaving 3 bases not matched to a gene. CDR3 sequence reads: CASSQGDANTGELFF. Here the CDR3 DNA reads TGTGCCAGCAGCCAGGGGGATGCGAACACCGGGGAGCTGTTTTTT. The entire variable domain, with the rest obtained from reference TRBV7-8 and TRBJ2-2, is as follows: GAGVSQSPRYKVAKRGQDVALRCDPISGHVSLFWYQQALGQGPEFLTYFQNEAQLDKSGLPSDRFFAERPEGSVSTLKIQRTQQEDSAVYLCASSQGDANTGELFFGEGSRLTVL.

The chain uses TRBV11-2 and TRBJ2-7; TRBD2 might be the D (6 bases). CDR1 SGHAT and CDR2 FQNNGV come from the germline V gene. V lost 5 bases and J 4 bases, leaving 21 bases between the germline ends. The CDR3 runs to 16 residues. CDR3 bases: TGTGCCAGCAGCCCAAACCAAGGTGGCGGGGCATACGAGCAGTACTTC. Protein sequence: CASSPNQGGGAYEQYF. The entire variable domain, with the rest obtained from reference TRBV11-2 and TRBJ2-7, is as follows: EAGVAQSPRYKIIEKRQSVAFWCNPISGHATLYWYQQILGQGPKLLIQFQNNGVVDDSQLPKDRFSAERLKGVDSTLKIQPAKLEDSAVYLCASSPNQGGGAYEQYFGPGTRLTVT.

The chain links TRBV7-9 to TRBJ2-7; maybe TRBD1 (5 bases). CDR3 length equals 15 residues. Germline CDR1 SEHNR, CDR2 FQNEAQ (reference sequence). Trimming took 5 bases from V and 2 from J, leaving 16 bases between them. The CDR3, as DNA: TGTGCCAGCAGCGCCGTGGTACAGGCAACCTACGAGCAGTACTTC. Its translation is CASSAVVQATYEQYF.

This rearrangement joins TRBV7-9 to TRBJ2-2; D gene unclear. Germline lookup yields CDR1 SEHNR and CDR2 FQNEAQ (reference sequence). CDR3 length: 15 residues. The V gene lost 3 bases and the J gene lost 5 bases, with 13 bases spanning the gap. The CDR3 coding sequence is TGTGCCAGCAGCTTTGGTAACGAGTGGACCGGGGAGCTGTTTTTT. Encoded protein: CASSFGNEWTGELFF.

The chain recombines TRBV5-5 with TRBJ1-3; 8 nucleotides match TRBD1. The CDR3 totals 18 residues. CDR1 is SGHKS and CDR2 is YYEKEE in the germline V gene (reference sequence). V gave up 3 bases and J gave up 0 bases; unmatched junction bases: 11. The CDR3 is CASSSGQVGVGSGNTIYF. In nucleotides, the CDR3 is TGTGCCAGCAGCTCGGGACAGGTTGGGGTCGGCTCTGGAAACACCATATATTTT. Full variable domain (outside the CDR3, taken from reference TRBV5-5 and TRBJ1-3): DAGVTQSPTHLIKTRGQQVTLRCSPISGHKSVSWYQQVLGQGPQFIFQYYEKEERGRGNFPDRFSARQFPNYSSELNVNALLLGDSALYLCASSSGQVGVGSGNTIYFGEGSWLTVV.

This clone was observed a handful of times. This CDR3 is CASSLRQALRNNSPLHF. The CDR3 bases are TGTGCCAGCAGCTTGCGTCAGGCGTTGCGAAATAATTCACCCCTCCACTTT. The rearrangement joins TRBV5-8 to TRBJ1-6; D remains unclear. CDR3 length equals 17 residues. CDR1 is SGHTS and CDR2 is YDEGEE in the germline V gene. Deletions cut 1 base from V and 5 bases from J, with 16 bases between.

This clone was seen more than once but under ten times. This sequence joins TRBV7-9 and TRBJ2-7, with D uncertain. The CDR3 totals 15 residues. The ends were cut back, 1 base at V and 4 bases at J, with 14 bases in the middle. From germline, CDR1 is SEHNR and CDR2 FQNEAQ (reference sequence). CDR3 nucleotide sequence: TGTGCCAGCAGCTTAGTGACGCGGCCCTTATACGAGCAGTACTTC. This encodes CASSLVTRPLYEQYF. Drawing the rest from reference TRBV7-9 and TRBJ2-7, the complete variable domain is DTGVSQNPRHKITKRGQNVTFRCDPISEHNRLYWYRQTLGQGPEFLTYFQNEAQLEKSRLLSDRFSAERPKGSFSTLEIQRTEQGDSAMYLCASSLVTRPLYEQYFGPGTRLTVT.

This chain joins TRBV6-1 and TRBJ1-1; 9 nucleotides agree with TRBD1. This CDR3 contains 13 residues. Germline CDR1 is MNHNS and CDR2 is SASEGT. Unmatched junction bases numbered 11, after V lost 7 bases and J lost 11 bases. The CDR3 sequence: CASTMGQGIRAFF. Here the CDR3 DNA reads TGTGCCAGCACCATGGGACAGGGCATACGCGCTTTCTTT.

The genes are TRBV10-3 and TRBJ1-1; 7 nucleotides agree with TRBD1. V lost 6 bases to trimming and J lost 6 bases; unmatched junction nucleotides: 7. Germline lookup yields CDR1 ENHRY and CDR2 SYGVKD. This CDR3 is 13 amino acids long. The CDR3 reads CAIRADREPEAFF. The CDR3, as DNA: TGTGCCATCAGGGCAGACAGGGAACCTGAAGCTTTCTTT.

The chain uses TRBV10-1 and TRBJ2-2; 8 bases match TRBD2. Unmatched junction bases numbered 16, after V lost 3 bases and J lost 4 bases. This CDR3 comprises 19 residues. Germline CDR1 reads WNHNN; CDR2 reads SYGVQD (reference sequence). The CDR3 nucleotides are TGCGCCAGCAGTGAATGGTCCTGGGAAGCGGGGGACATCACCGGGGAGCTGTTTTTT. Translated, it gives CASSEWSWEAGDITGELFF.

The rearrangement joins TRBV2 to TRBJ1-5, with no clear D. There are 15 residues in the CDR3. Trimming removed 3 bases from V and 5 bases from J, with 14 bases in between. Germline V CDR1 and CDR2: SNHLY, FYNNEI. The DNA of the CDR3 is TGTGCCAGCAGTGAGAGAGGGCTTGGTGATCAGCCCCAGCATTTT. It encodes CASSERGLGDQPQHF.

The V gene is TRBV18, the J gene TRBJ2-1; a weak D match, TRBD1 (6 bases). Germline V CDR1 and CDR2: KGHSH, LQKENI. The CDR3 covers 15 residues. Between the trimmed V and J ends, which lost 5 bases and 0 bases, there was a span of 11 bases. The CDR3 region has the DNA TGTGCCAGCTCATGGACAGAGAGCTCCTACAATGAGCAGTTCTTC. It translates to CASSWTESSYNEQFF.

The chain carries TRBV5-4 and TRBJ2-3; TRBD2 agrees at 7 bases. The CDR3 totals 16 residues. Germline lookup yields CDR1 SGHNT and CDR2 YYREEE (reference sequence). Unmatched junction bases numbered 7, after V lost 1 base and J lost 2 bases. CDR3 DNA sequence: TGTGCCAGCAGCTTGAGTAGCGGGCCACTCACAGATACGCAGTATTTT. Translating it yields CASSLSSGPLTDTQYF.

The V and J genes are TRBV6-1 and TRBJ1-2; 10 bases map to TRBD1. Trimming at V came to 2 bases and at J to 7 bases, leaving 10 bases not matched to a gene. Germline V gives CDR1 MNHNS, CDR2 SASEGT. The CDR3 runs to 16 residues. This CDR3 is CASSELSVGTGVGYTF. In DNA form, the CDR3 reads TGTGCCAGCAGTGAATTAAGTGTCGGGACAGGGGTTGGCTACACCTTC.

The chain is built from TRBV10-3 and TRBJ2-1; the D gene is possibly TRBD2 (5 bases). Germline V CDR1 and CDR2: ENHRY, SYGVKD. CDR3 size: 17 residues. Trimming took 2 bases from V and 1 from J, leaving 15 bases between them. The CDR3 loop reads CAISEGLQRSSYNEQFF. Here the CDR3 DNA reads TGTGCCATCAGTGAGGGACTCCAGCGGAGTTCCTACAATGAGCAGTTCTTC.

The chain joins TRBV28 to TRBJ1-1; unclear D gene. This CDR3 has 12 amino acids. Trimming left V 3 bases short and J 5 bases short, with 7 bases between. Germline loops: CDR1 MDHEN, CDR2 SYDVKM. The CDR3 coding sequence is TGTGCCAGCAGTTTTTTAATGACTGAAGCTTTCTTT. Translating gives CASSFLMTEAFF.

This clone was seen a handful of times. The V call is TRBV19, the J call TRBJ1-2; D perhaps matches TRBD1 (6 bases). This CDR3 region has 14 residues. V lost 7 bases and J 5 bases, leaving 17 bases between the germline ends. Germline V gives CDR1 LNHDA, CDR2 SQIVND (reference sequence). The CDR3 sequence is CASNPDRRIYGYTF. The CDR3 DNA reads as TGTGCCAGTAACCCCGACAGGAGGATTTATGGCTACACCTTC.

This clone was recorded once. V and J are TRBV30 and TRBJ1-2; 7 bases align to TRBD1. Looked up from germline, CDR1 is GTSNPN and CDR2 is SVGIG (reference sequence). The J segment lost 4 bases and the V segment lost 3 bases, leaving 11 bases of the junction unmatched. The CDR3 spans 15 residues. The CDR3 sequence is CAWSGIPGGGYGYTF. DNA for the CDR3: TGTGCCTGGAGCGGAATCCCAGGGGGAGGCTATGGCTACACCTTC.